The 7 T cell receptor beta chains below all came from one sample that was sequenced in a study of identifying expanded T cells in peripheral blood. This table comes from immunoSEQ multiplex PCR, and its TCRdb copy is limited to in-frame clones, with some not included. The sample shows more than 45,000 clones, approximately 83% of them seen only once. The specimen was blood. These TCRs come from a person between 18 and 75 years old in good health.

This clone was seen just once. The chain couples TRBV7-7 to TRBJ2-5, with D unclear. There are 13 residues in the CDR3. Germline values: CDR1 SSHAT, CDR2 FNYEAQ (reference sequence). Between the trimmed V and J ends, which lost 3 bases and 1 base, there was a span of 6 bases. The CDR3: CASSLGIQETQYF. The CDR3 bases are TGTGCCAGCAGCTTGGGGATCCAAGAGACCCAGTACTTC.

The V gene is TRBV29-1, the J gene TRBJ1-2, with TRBD1 matching over 12 bases. The CDR3 has 13 residues. After removal of 7 bases from V and 8 bases from J, the junction contained 8 bases not matched to a gene. Germline V CDR1 and CDR2: SQVTM, ANQGSEA. For the CDR3, the DNA is TGCAGCGCCGGGGACAGGGGGCAGGGAGGCTACACCTTC. It specifies CSAGDRGQGGYTF. Looking up the rest from reference TRBV29-1 and TRBJ1-2 gives the full variable domain: SAVISQKPSRDICQRGTSLTIQCQVDSQVTMMFWYRQQPGQSLTLIATANQGSEATYESGFVIDKFPISRPNLTFSTLTVSNMSPEDSSIYLCSAGDRGQGGYTFGSGTRLTVV.

The V call is TRBV7-9, the J call TRBJ1-1, with a possible D match to TRBD1 (6 bases). This CDR3 region has 15 residues. Trimming removed 5 bases from V and 1 base from J, with 14 bases in between. Germline CDR1 reads SEHNR; CDR2 reads FQNEAQ (reference sequence). CDR3 coding DNA: TGTGCCAGCAGCCCCAGGGGAGGAGGGAACACTGAAGCTTTCTTT. This gives the protein CASSPRGGGNTEAFF.

This rearrangement joins TRBV7-8 to TRBJ2-3; 8 bases match TRBD2. V lost 5 bases to trimming and J lost 5 bases; unmatched junction nucleotides: 6. Germline loops: CDR1 SGHVS, CDR2 FQNEAQ. The CDR3 contains 14 residues. Written as DNA, the CDR3 is TGTGCCAGCAGCGCCATACGGGGGGGAGATACGCAGTATTTT. As protein: CASSAIRGGDTQYF.

The chain uses TRBV5-6 and TRBJ1-1; D remains ambiguous. Trimming removed 2 bases from V and 2 bases from J, with 1 base in between. The germline V gene has CDR1 SGHDT and CDR2 YYEEEE. This CDR3 is 11 amino acids long. The CDR3 DNA is TGTGCCAGCAGCTTTAACACTGAAGCTTTCTTT. It encodes CASSFNTEAFF.

The V call is TRBV11-2, the J call TRBJ2-3; TRBD1 or TRBD2 may be the D gene (7 bases each). The V gene lost 5 bases and the J gene lost 9 bases, with 18 bases spanning the gap. CDR1 is SGHAT and CDR2 is FQNNGV in the germline V gene. The CDR3 has 14 amino acids. The CDR3 protein is CASSRSGQGGTQYF. CDR3 DNA sequence: TGTGCCAGCAGCCGATCAGGGCAGGGGGGGACGCAGTATTTT.

This chain links TRBV10-3 with TRBJ2-7, with D possibly TRBD1 on 6 matching bases. Trimming took off 0 bases at V and 5 bases at J, with 14 bases between the two ends. Germline V lookup: CDR1 ENHRY, CDR2 SYGVKD. This CDR3 region has 15 residues. The DNA for the CDR3 is TGTGCCATCAGTGAGTCAGCCAGGGGTGTAGACGAGCAGTACTTC. Residues: CAISESARGVDEQYF.